The 27 T cell receptor beta chains given below trace back to one sample, sequenced in a study of molecular identifiers for immune sequencing clone quantification. From the PCR reads, TCRdb called clonotypes with MiXCR, one entry per CDR3 protein. The table has approximately 550,000 distinct CDR3 sequences, 20% to 25% seen once. The specimen was naive CD8+ T cells from blood, with Jurkat cell RNA spiked in. Subset reported: FACS-sorted CD8+CD4-CCR7+CD45RA+ naive T cells. These receptors originate from a human donor in good health. Some libraries in this study had Jurkat cell RNA spiked in.

The CDR3 sequence: CASSKRDGGPRDTEAFF. The CDR3, as DNA: TGTGCCAGCAGCAAAAGGGACGGGGGGCCGCGTGACACTGAAGCTTTCTTT. This chain uses TRBV21-1 with TRBJ1-1; the table gives TRBD1 as D, unverified against the DNA. TRBV21-1 is labeled a pseudogene. The CDR3 totals 17 residues.

This clonotype was observed many times. The chain joins TRBV6-2 or TRBV6-3 to TRBJ2-3, with a tentative D call TRBD2 (5 bases). V was trimmed by 7 bases and J by 2 bases, leaving 7 bases between them. The germline gives CDR1 MNHEY, CDR2 SVGEGT. This CDR3 comprises 12 residues. The CDR3 here is CASTDYTDTQYF. In DNA, the CDR3 is TGTGCCAGCACCGACTACACAGATACGCAGTATTTT.

The chain carries TRBV28 and TRBJ1-5; D gene ambiguous. Germline CDR1 MDHEN, CDR2 SYDVKM. V lost 6 bases and J lost 3, with 12 bases in between. CDR3 length: 14 amino acids. The CDR3 sequence: CASSLALDNQPQHF. The CDR3 coding sequence is TGTGCCAGCAGCCTCGCCCTGGACAATCAGCCCCAGCATTTT.

Note on this clonotype: Sequence at one end of the junction differs from germline and may be a read error. The chain couples TRBV5-3 to TRBJ1-5; TRBD1 agrees at 7 bases. TRBV5-3 is recorded as an ORF, its role being uncertain. The CDR3 is made up of 16 amino acids. The CDR3 loop reads CASSLDSLTGDQPQHF. In DNA, the CDR3 is TGTGCCAGCAGCTTGGACTCTCTCACAGGGGATCAGCCCCAGCATTTT.

For this clonotype: It may be a read error: a sequence one base away is much more abundant. The J gene is TRBJ2-1, the V gene TRBV29-1; TRBD1 aligns across 10 bases. The V gene's germline CDR1 is SQVTM and CDR2 ANQGSEA. CDR3 size: 15 residues. CDR3 sequence: CSAIGTGASYDEQFF. DNA for the CDR3: TGCAGCGCCATAGGGACAGGGGCAAGCTACGATGAGCAGTTCTTC.

This clonotype came up a few times. The CDR3 nucleotides are TGCAGTGCCGGTGCGGGGGGCCTGGGCTTGGGCAACTACGAGCAGTACTTC. The encoded protein is CSAGAGGLGLGNYEQYF. This sequence joins TRBV20-1 and TRBJ2-7; 8 nucleotides agree with TRBD2. J gave up 3 bases and V 6 bases, and 19 bases lay outside the gene matches. Germline assignment: CDR1 DFQATT and CDR2 SNEGSKA (reference sequence). This CDR3 spans 17 amino acids.

In the case of this clonotype: Sequence at one end of the junction differs from germline and may be a read error. The V gene is TRBV28, the J gene TRBJ2-6, with D possibly being TRBD1 (7 bases). CDR1 and CDR2 (germline): MDHEN, SYDVKM. This CDR3 region has 16 residues. This CDR3 reads CAGSPTGRRGANVLTF. For the CDR3, the DNA is TGTGCCGGCAGTCCGACAGGGAGGAGGGGGGCCAACGTCCTGACTTTC. Full variable domain (rest looked up from reference TRBV28 and TRBJ2-6): DVKVTQSSRYLVKRTGEKVFLECVQDMDHENMFWYRQDPGLGLRLIYFSYDVKMKEKGDIPEGYSVSREKKERFSLILESASTNQTSMYLCAGSPTGRRGANVLTFGAGSRLTVL.

This sequence joins TRBV7-9 and TRBJ2-5; 8 positions agree with TRBD1. V was pared by 1 base and J by 4 bases, with 5 bases of the junction left unmatched. The CDR3 covers 15 residues. The germline V gene encodes CDR1 SEHNR and CDR2 FQNEAQ (reference sequence). The CDR3 is CASSLVGQGLETQYF. The DNA for the CDR3 is TGTGCCAGCAGCTTAGTTGGACAGGGTTTAGAGACCCAGTACTTC.

Notes on this clonotype: One junction end disagrees with the germline gene, perhaps due to a read error. The chain uses TRBV27 and TRBJ2-3; no firm D call. This CDR3 spans 14 amino acids. The V gene's germline CDR1 is MNHEY and CDR2 SMNVEV (reference sequence). The CDR3 is CACSIAPVRDTQYF. In DNA form, the CDR3 reads TGTGCCTGCAGTATCGCCCCAGTCAGAGATACGCAGTATTTT.

Comments on this clonotype: A much larger clone lies a single base off, so this may be a read error. A read error is likely, as this CDR3 ends without the conserved phenylalanine or tryptophan. The chain carries TRBV6-5 and TRBJ2-3; D possibly matches TRBD1 or TRBD2 (5 bases each). Germline V gives CDR1 MNHEY, CDR2 SVGAGI. There are 15 residues in the CDR3. The germline V and J ends were trimmed by 5 bases and 0 bases, with 12 bases remaining between them. For the CDR3, the DNA is TGTGCCAGCAGTCGAAGGGACGGTAGCACAGATACGCAGTATTCT. Translation: CASSRRDGSTDTQYS.

This chain's CDR3 is CASSQARTYEQYF. DNA of the CDR3: TGTGCCAGCAGCCAAGCCCGGACCTACGAGCAGTACTTC. This sequence joins TRBV3-1 and TRBJ2-7; no clear D. Trimming stripped 1 base from V and 2 bases from J, with 6 bases between. The CDR3 spans 13 residues. Per germline, CDR1 LGHDT and CDR2 YNNKEL (reference sequence).

This clonotype was picked up many times. The chain uses TRBV7-9 and TRBJ2-5, with D tentatively TRBD2 (5 bases). CDR3 length: 16 amino acids. CDR1 is SEHNR and CDR2 is FQNEAQ in the germline V gene (reference sequence). Trimming removed 8 bases from V and 2 bases from J, with 21 bases in between. The DNA for the CDR3 is TGTGCCAGCCAATGGTGGGAGCGGAGCACACAAGAGACCCAGTACTTC. Its protein product is CASQWWERSTQETQYF.

As for this clonotype: Without the conserved terminal phenylalanine or tryptophan, this CDR3 likely stems from a read error. V is TRBV12-3 or TRBV12-4 and J is TRBJ2-7; 7 bases are shared with TRBD2. CDR3 length equals 14 residues. J was trimmed by 1 base and V by 2 bases; bases with no gene match: 2. Written as DNA, the CDR3 is TGTGCCAGCAGTTTAACGGGGGGTTCCTACGAGCAGTACCTC. Encoded protein: CASSLTGGSYEQYL.

This clonotype was observed many times. V gene TRBV12-3 or TRBV12-4 combines with J gene TRBJ2-5; the D gene is possibly TRBD2 (5 bases). The germline V and J ends were trimmed by 2 bases and 1 base, with 14 bases remaining between them. The CDR3 sequence is 16 residues long. CDR3 DNA sequence: TGTGCCAGCAGTTTAAGTTCGAAAGCGGTCCAAGAGACCCAGTACTTC. Translation gives CASSLSSKAVQETQYF.

This chain links TRBV13 with TRBJ2-4; D possibly matches TRBD1 or TRBD2 (6 bases each). Germline V gene sequence: CDR1 PRHDT, CDR2 FYEKMQ (reference sequence). The CDR3 has 16 amino acids. The V gene lost 3 bases and the J gene lost 8 bases, with 20 bases spanning the gap. This CDR3 reads CASSLGGRRSFDIQYF. The CDR3 DNA is TGTGCCAGCAGCTTGGGGGGCCGGCGGTCTTTTGACATTCAGTACTTC.

The chain carries TRBV19 and TRBJ2-3; D is tentatively TRBD1 or TRBD2 (5 bases each). V dropped 5 bases and J dropped 6 bases, with 15 bases sitting between them. The CDR3 has 14 amino acids. In germline, CDR1 is LNHDA, CDR2 SQIVND (reference sequence). The DNA for the CDR3 is TGTGCCAGTAGTCTCAAAGTGGGGACGGATACGCAGTATTTT. Translating it yields CASSLKVGTDTQYF.

This clonotype was observed a handful of times. The V and J genes are TRBV9 and TRBJ2-2; 8 bases align to TRBD1. The J segment lost 5 bases and the V segment lost 0 bases, leaving 6 bases of the junction unmatched. The CDR3 totals 16 residues. Germline values: CDR1 SGDLS, CDR2 YYNGEE. CDR3 coding DNA: TGTGCCAGCAGCGTAGAGGGACAGGTTTGGACCGGGGAGCTGTTTTTT. Translating gives CASSVEGQVWTGELFF.

This clonotype has at least ten counts. The rearrangement links TRBV7-9 to TRBJ2-6; D possibly corresponds to TRBD2 (5 bases). The V gene's germline CDR1 is SEHNR and CDR2 FQNEAQ (reference sequence). CDR3 size: 16 residues. V gave up 2 bases and J gave up 0 bases, with 8 bases separating them. The CDR3 protein is CASSLPDYSGANVLTF. The CDR3 DNA reads TGTGCCAGCAGCTTACCCGACTACTCTGGGGCCAACGTCCTGACTTTC.

A note on this clonotype: Relative to the germline gene, one junction end is altered; a read error may explain this. The rearrangement joins TRBV7-9 to TRBJ2-5; TRBD1 matches 9 bases. This CDR3 is 16 amino acids long. CDR1 and CDR2 from the germline V gene are SEHNR and FQNEAQ (reference sequence). The CDR3 DNA reads as TGTGCCAGCACTCCTCTCATCCGGGACAGGGCGGAGACCCAGCACTTC. Translation: CASTPLIRDRAETQHF.

This clonotype was recorded many times. The gene calls are TRBV5-1 and TRBJ2-3, with TRBD2 as a possible D gene (6 bases). Trimming shortened V by 7 bases and J by 2 bases, and 17 bases separated the two germline ends. The CDR3 runs 15 residues. In germline, CDR1 is SGHRS, CDR2 YFSETQ. The CDR3 nucleotides read TGCGCCAGCGCCAAATCGGGGGTCCCCACAGATACGCAGTATTTT. Residues: CASAKSGVPTDTQYF.

This clonotype occurred a few times. This rearrangement joins TRBV14 to TRBJ1-1, with a weak D call TRBD1 (6 bases). Germline CDR1 is SGHDN and CDR2 is FVKESK. With 2 bases removed from V and 5 bases from J, the gap between germline ends came to 12 bases. The CDR3 is 14 amino acids. The DNA of the CDR3 is TGTGCCAGCAGCCAACTCGGGACACCGACTGAAGCTTTCTTT. This gives the protein CASSQLGTPTEAFF.

This clonotype was recorded many times. The chain links TRBV28 to TRBJ1-4; the D is unclear. This CDR3 spans 13 amino acids. Deletions cut 4 bases from V and 6 bases from J, with 9 bases between. CDR1 and CDR2 from the germline V gene are MDHEN and SYDVKM. The CDR3 region is CASSWMQHEKLFF. The CDR3 DNA reads TGTGCCAGCAGTTGGATGCAACATGAAAAACTGTTTTTT.

The chain links TRBV7-9 to TRBJ1-3; D ambiguous. V was clipped by 4 bases and J by 4 bases, with 20 bases between them. Germline assignment: CDR1 SEHNR and CDR2 FQNEAQ (reference sequence). The length of the CDR3 is 17 residues. CDR3: CASSSTAGRTGGNTIYF. The CDR3 coding sequence is TGTGCCAGCAGCTCCACCGCGGGTCGGACGGGAGGAAACACCATATATTTT.

A note on this clonotype: An end of the junction differs from the germline gene, which may be a read error. V is TRBV6-5 and J is TRBJ2-2, with D perhaps matching TRBD2 (5 bases). The V gene's germline CDR1 is MNHEY and CDR2 SVGAGI. This CDR3 is 14 amino acids long. In DNA form, the CDR3 reads TGTGCCAGCAGTTACGCGATGGGGATCGGGGAGCTGCTTTTT. Its protein is CASSYAMGIGELLF.

Note on this clonotype: Likely a read error: the CDR3 ends without its conserved phenylalanine or tryptophan. The chain links TRBV11-2 to TRBJ2-1; no clear D. From germline, CDR1 is SGHAT and CDR2 FQNNGV. This CDR3 is built from 13 residues. The CDR3 region is CASSLSGYNEQFI. The CDR3 DNA is TGTGCCAGCAGCTTATCCGGATACAACGAGCAGTTCATC.

As for this clonotype: A much larger clone lies a single base off, so this may be a read error. The CDR3 does not close with the conserved phenylalanine or tryptophan, likely indicating a read error. The rearrangement links TRBV27 to TRBJ2-7, with D perhaps TRBD2 (7 bases). There are 14 residues in the CDR3. The V and J ends lost 5 bases and 5 bases respectively, with 16 bases between them. In germline, CDR1 is MNHEY, CDR2 SMNVEV (reference sequence). The CDR3 nucleotides are TGTGCCAGCAGTCCATTGCGGGGGCTTGACGAGCAGTACCTC. As protein: CASSPLRGLDEQYL.

To note about this clonotype: The junction shows a germline mismatch at one end, possibly a read error. V is TRBV5-3 and J is TRBJ2-6; maybe TRBD1 (5 bases). Being an ORF, TRBV5-3 has a function that is uncertain. The CDR3 consists of 15 residues. The CDR3 DNA follows: TGTGCCAGCAGCATAAGTGGTGGTGGGGCCTACGTCCTGACTTTC. Amino acids: CASSISGGGAYVLTF.